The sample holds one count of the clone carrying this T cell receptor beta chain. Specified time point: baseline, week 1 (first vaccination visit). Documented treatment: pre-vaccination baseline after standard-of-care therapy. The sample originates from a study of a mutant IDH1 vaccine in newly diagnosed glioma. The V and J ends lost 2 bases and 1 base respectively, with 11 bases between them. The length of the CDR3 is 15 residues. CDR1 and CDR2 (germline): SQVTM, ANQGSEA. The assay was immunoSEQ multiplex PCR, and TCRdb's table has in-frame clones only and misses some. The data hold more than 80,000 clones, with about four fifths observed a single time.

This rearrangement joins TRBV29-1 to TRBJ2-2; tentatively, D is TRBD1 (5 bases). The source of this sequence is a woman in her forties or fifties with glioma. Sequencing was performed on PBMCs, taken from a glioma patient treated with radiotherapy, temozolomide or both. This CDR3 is CSVETRGLNTGELFF. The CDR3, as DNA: TGCAGCGTTGAAACAAGGGGATTGAACACCGGGGAGCTGTTTTTT.